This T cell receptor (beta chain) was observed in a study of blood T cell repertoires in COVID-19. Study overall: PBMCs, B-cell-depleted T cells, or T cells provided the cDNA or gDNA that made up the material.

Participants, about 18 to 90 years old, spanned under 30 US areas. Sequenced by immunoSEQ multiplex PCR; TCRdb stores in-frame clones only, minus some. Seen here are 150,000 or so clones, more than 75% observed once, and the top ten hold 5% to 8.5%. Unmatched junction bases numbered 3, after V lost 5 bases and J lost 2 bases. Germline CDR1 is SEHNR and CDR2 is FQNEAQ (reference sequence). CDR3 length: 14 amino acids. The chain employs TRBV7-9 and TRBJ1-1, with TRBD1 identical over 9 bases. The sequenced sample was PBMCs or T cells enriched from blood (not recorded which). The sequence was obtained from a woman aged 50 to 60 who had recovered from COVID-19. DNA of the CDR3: TGTGCCAGCAGCCCGGGACAGGGTAACACTGAAGCTTTCTTT. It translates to CASSPGQGNTEAFF.